The 20 T cell receptor beta chains reported below all come from one sample, sequenced in a study of beta chain features in type 1 diabetes. The study, taken as a whole, reports: Moderately but significantly shorter TCRB CDR3s were found in Type 1 diabetes patients in all four CD4+ subsets.

Every bit of the isolated RNA underwent reverse transcription, so sequencing read expressed TCRB transcripts. TCRdb's copy holds only in-frame clones and misses some; the assay was immunoSEQ multiplex PCR. This sample carries around 140,000 clones, roughly 10% of them seen once, and the ten largest clones take approximately 0.7%. No antigens are known for them. Input material: central memory CD4+ T cells from blood. The origin of the receptors is a man younger than 40 with type 1 diabetes.

The chain carries TRBV28 and TRBJ2-7; 12 positions agree with TRBD1. From germline, CDR1 is MDHEN and CDR2 SYDVKM. The CDR3 is 13 residues long. Trimming cost V 8 bases and J 4 bases; bases outside gene matches: 3. The chain's CDR3 is CASGTGGRYEQYF. The CDR3 bases are TGTGCCAGCGGGACAGGGGGCCGGTACGAGCAGTACTTC. The full variable domain, its missing parts supplied by reference TRBV28 and TRBJ2-7, is DVKVTQSSRYLVKRTGEKVFLECVQDMDHENMFWYRQDPGLGLRLIYFSYDVKMKEKGDIPEGYSVSREKKERFSLILESASTNQTSMYLCASGTGGRYEQYFGPGTRLTVT.

CDR3 sequence (DNA): TGTGCCAGCAGCGTAGGGGGACAGGGGACCTATGGCTACACCTTC. This encodes CASSVGGQGTYGYTF. V and J are TRBV9 and TRBJ1-2, with TRBD1 identical over 10 bases. This CDR3 region has 15 residues. Germline-derived CDR1 and CDR2 are SGDLS and YYNGEE. The trim removed 0 bases at V and 4 bases at J, leaving 3 bases unmatched.

This clone was counted between two and nine times. J is TRBJ2-5 and V is TRBV10-2, with D perhaps matching TRBD2 (6 bases). V was shortened by 8 bases and J by 2 bases, with 18 bases between the two germline ends. The CDR3 totals 15 residues. Germline values: CDR1 WSHSY, CDR2 SAAADI. In DNA form, the CDR3 reads TGCGCCAGCCGAGCCCCGAATGCGGGGCAAGAGACCCAGTACTTC. As protein: CASRAPNAGQETQYF.

This clone was counted only a few times. The genes are TRBV7-2 and TRBJ2-6, with D possibly being TRBD2 (5 bases). CDR1 is SGHTA and CDR2 is FQGNSA in the germline V gene. With 1 base removed from V and 4 bases from J, the gap between germline ends came to 11 bases. The CDR3 contains 16 residues. CDR3 coding DNA: TGTGCCAGCAGCTTAGTAGGCGGGTACGGGGCCAACGTCCTGACTTTC. Its translation: CASSLVGGYGANVLTF.

The CDR3 DNA reads as TGCGCCAGCAGCCACGCCGGGACTAGCGGGGGTGGAGATACGCAGTATTTT. This gives the protein CASSHAGTSGGGDTQYF. The gene calls are TRBV4-3 and TRBJ2-3; 14 positions agree with TRBD2. Germline CDR1 LGHNA, CDR2 YSLEER. The length of the CDR3 is 17 residues. With 3 bases clipped from V and 5 bases from J, the junction kept 7 bases outside the gene matches.

This clone was observed a few times. The chain carries TRBV6-5 and TRBJ2-7, with D maybe TRBD2 (5 bases). The CDR3 loop spans 15 amino acids. CDR1 and CDR2 from the germline V gene are MNHEY and SVGAGI. Trimming shortened V by 0 bases and J by 4 bases, and 13 bases separated the two germline ends. As DNA, the CDR3 is TGTGCCAGCAGTTACTCCTGGTCATCGGGGTACGAGCAGTACTTC. This translates into CASSYSWSSGYEQYF.

The sample holds a few counts of this clone. The V call is TRBV9, the J call TRBJ1-5; no definite D call. V lost 4 bases, J lost 9 bases, and 17 bases lay in between. Germline V gene data show CDR1 as SGDLS and CDR2 as YYNGEE. The CDR3 loop spans 14 amino acids. CDR3 residues: CASSPRPDPGPQHF. CDR3 DNA sequence: TGTGCCAGCAGCCCCCGACCTGACCCGGGGCCCCAGCATTTT.

This clone was detected only a few times. The chain joins TRBV18 to TRBJ2-7, with a tentative D call TRBD2 (5 bases). Germline CDR1 is KGHSH and CDR2 is LQKENI. The CDR3 contains 12 residues. V was pared by 6 bases and J by 3 bases, with 9 bases between. CDR3 residues: CASSQEGYEQYF. CDR3 DNA: TGTGCCAGCTCCCAAGAGGGCTACGAGCAGTACTTC.

As for this clone: Other DNA sequences in the same sample also yield this CDR3. This sequence joins TRBV9 and TRBJ1-2; no definite D call. This CDR3 comprises 13 residues. Trimming removed 5 bases from V and 0 bases from J, with 8 bases in between. Per the germline V gene, CDR1 is SGDLS and CDR2 is YYNGEE. This CDR3 is CASSRDSNYGYTF. For the CDR3, the DNA is TGTGCCAGCAGTCGGGATTCTAACTATGGCTACACCTTC.

This clone was seen a few times. The genes are TRBV6-5 and TRBJ2-1; 11 nucleotides match TRBD2. Germline CDR1 MNHEY, CDR2 SVGAGI. This CDR3 is built from 16 residues. After removal of 4 bases from V and 2 bases from J, the junction contained 4 bases not matched to a gene. The CDR3 DNA follows: TGTGCCAGCAGTTCCCATAGCGGGGGGGCCTACAATGAGCAGTTCTTC. Translated, it gives CASSSHSGGAYNEQFF.

This clone was counted between two and nine times. The J gene is TRBJ2-3, the V gene TRBV7-2; 7 bases align to TRBD1. CDR3 length: 18 amino acids. In germline, CDR1 is SGHTA, CDR2 FQGNSA. V lost 4 bases to trimming and J lost 5 bases; unmatched junction nucleotides: 18. The CDR3 DNA is TGTGCCAGCAGCTCCCCGGACAGGCCCCCCGGGCTACAAGATACGCAGTATTTT. Protein sequence: CASSSPDRPPGLQDTQYF.

This clone appeared a few times. The V call is TRBV5-6, the J call TRBJ2-3, with TRBD2 identical over 9 bases. The CDR3 totals 16 residues. V shed 4 bases, J shed 4 bases, and the junction held 10 bases outside the gene matches. Germline CDR1 SGHDT, CDR2 YYEEEE. As DNA, the CDR3 is TGTGCCAGCAGCATGCCGGGCGGGGGGGTCCCAGATACGCAGTATTTT. Its protein is CASSMPGGGVPDTQYF.

The genes are TRBV2 and TRBJ2-1, with 9 positions matching TRBD2. Germline CDR1 SNHLY, CDR2 FYNNEI. The CDR3 loop spans 14 amino acids. V lost 7 bases, J lost 5 bases, and 6 bases stayed unmatched. The CDR3 loop reads CASNAGLADNEQFF. CDR3 sequence (DNA): TGTGCCAGCAACGCGGGACTAGCTGACAATGAGCAGTTCTTC.

The V call is TRBV5-5, the J call TRBJ2-1, with 10 bases identical to TRBD1. From germline, CDR1 is SGHKS and CDR2 YYEKEE (reference sequence). Germline trimming cut 4 bases from V and 2 bases from J; bases unmatched to any gene: 3. The CDR3 has 15 residues. The CDR3 sequence: CASSRDRGTYNEQFF. The CDR3 DNA follows: TGTGCCAGCAGCCGGGACAGGGGAACCTACAATGAGCAGTTCTTC.

This clone was detected many times. Other DNA sequences from this sample encode an identical CDR3 as well. The rearrangement uses TRBV30 and TRBJ1-5; 8 positions match TRBD1. Germline CDR1 reads GTSNPN; CDR2 reads SVGIG (reference sequence). This CDR3 region has 13 residues. V lost 0 bases to trimming and J lost 5 bases; unmatched junction nucleotides: 0. The DNA of the CDR3 is TGTGCCTGGAGTGTACAGGGGGATCAGCCCCAGCATTTT. Encoded protein: CAWSVQGDQPQHF.

The chain couples TRBV7-2 to TRBJ2-3, with TRBD2 matching 7 bases. With 4 bases clipped from V and 5 bases from J, the junction kept 6 bases outside the gene matches. Germline CDR1 is SGHTA and CDR2 is FQGNSA. The CDR3 runs 14 residues. CDR3 sequence: CASSYGWEGDTQYF. DNA of the CDR3: TGTGCCAGCAGCTACGGTTGGGAGGGAGATACGCAGTATTTT.

This clone was observed at least ten times. V is TRBV19 and J is TRBJ2-3, with 9 bases matching TRBD2. This CDR3 spans 17 amino acids. CDR1 is LNHDA, CDR2 SQIVND, per germline (reference sequence). The J segment lost 4 bases and the V segment lost 4 bases, leaving 12 bases of the junction unmatched. CDR3 residues: CASSTGRAGGGADTQYF. The CDR3, as DNA: TGTGCCAGTAGTACCGGCCGAGCGGGGGGAGGCGCAGATACGCAGTATTTT.

This clone turned up a few times. The chain couples TRBV27 to TRBJ2-3, with 8 positions matching TRBD2. The germline CDR1 and CDR2 sequences are MNHEY and SMNVEV (reference sequence). The ends lost 8 bases at V and 4 bases at J; junction bases unmatched: 11. The CDR3 consists of 15 residues. This chain's CDR3 is CASLPTSVSADTQYF. DNA of the CDR3: TGTGCCAGCCTACCGACTAGCGTGAGCGCAGATACGCAGTATTTT.

V and J are TRBV9 and TRBJ2-2; D might be TRBD2 (6 bases). Germline lookup yields CDR1 SGDLS and CDR2 YYNGEE. Trimming removed 4 bases at V and 0 bases at J, with 10 bases between. The CDR3 is 15 residues long. DNA for the CDR3: TGTGCCAGCAGCCGCGGGGCGGCGAACACCGGGGAGCTGTTTTTT. Amino acids: CASSRGAANTGELFF.

There are a few counts of this clone. The V and J genes are TRBV4-2 and TRBJ2-5; 7 bases line up with TRBD2. The CDR3 consists of 17 residues. The germline V gene has CDR1 LGHNA and CDR2 YNFKEQ. Trimming at V came to 1 base and at J to 4 bases, leaving 12 bases not matched to a gene. This CDR3 is CASSQVSALGRGETQYF. The CDR3 region has the DNA TGTGCCAGCAGCCAAGTCTCGGCGCTAGGGAGGGGAGAGACCCAGTACTTC.